What follows describes a single TCR beta chain. The sample belongs to a study of blood T cell repertoires in COVID-19. Germline V lookup: CDR1 SGHRS, CDR2 YFSETQ. V lost 2 bases and J lost 3; bases outside the gene matches: 5. The CDR3 runs to 16 residues. Repertoires were generated with immunoSEQ multiplex PCR, while TCRdb's copy carries only in-frame clones and drops some. This table has around 99,000 clones, around 83% appearing once. Sequenced: peripheral blood. The chain has TRBV5-1 and TRBJ2-5; TRBD2 matches at 12 bases. The clonotype originates from a man aged 65-85 years with acute or convalescent COVID-19. This chain's CDR3 is CASSFELAGGKETQYF. CDR3 nucleotides: TGCGCCAGCAGCTTCGAACTAGCGGGGGGTAAAGAGACCCAGTACTTC.